This T cell receptor (gamma chain) stems from a study of gamma-delta T cells after stem cell transplantation. Germline trimming cut 1 base from V and 9 bases from J; bases unmatched to any gene: 3. CDR3 length: 15 amino acids. The germline V gene encodes CDR1 GITISATS and CDR2 ISYDGTV (reference sequence). TCRdb reran clone calling via CATT on the RT-PCR reads. The data show 3,000 to 4,500 gamma-chain clones, roughly 5.3% seen once. This clone was observed a few times. Other nucleotide sequences from this sample produce the same CDR3. This chain joins TRGV9 and TRGJP. Material for sequencing was gamma-delta T cells. This receptor was identified in a human donor. It is not recorded whose cells these are; they may come from a transplant donor. Here the CDR3 DNA reads TGTGCCTTGTGGGAGGTCTGGTTGGGCAAAAAAATCAAGGTATTT. This codes for CALWEVWLGKKIKVF.